One and the same sample provided the 21 T cell receptor beta chains below, sequenced in a study of early T cells in non-severe SARS-CoV-2 infection. TCRdb independently ran MiXCR on the 5' RACE reads; one entry per CDR3 protein. The sample has just over 95,000 distinct CDR3 sequences, about 10% seen once. Sequencing used whole blood, obtained at baseline. The receptor source for this set is an adult who was a healthcare worker with PCR-confirmed SARS-CoV-2 infection or an uninfected control (not recorded which).

The CDR3 region has the DNA TGTGCCTGGAGCCCGGGACTAGCAGAGGATACGCAGTATTTT. It codes for CAWSPGLAEDTQYF. The rearrangement links TRBV30 to TRBJ2-3; TRBD2 matches 9 bases. Germline V gives CDR1 GTSNPN, CDR2 SVGIG (reference sequence). V lost 3 bases and J lost 6; bases outside the gene matches: 7. The CDR3 extends over 14 amino acids.

With regard to this clonotype: A junction boundary mismatches the germline segment, possibly from a read error. This chain uses TRBV24-1 with TRBJ2-1; the D is unclear. The CDR3 has 13 amino acids. Germline values: CDR1 KGHDR, CDR2 SFDVKD. The CDR3 loop reads CTTSVIGSGEQFF. CDR3 nucleotide sequence: TGTACCACCAGTGTAATCGGGTCTGGTGAGCAGTTCTTC.

CDR3 nucleotide sequence: TGTGCCAGCACCCAAGGACAAGGGCAGTACTTC. Amino acid sequence: CASTQGQGQYF. This chain connects TRBV5-8 to TRBJ2-7; tentatively, D is TRBD1 (5 bases). Deletions cut 6 bases from V and 9 bases from J, with 13 bases between. CDR1 is SGHTS, CDR2 YDEGEE, per germline. The CDR3 loop spans 11 amino acids.

There are many counts of this clonotype. The chain carries TRBV18 and TRBJ2-3; 7 positions agree with TRBD2. V dropped 2 bases and J dropped 0; count of bases not matched to a gene: 2. There are 15 residues in the CDR3. Germline V gene data show CDR1 as KGHSH and CDR2 as LQKENI. CDR3 sequence: CASSPGLDSTDTQYF. Here the CDR3 DNA reads TGTGCCAGCTCACCAGGACTAGATAGCACAGATACGCAGTATTTT.

The chain uses TRBV6-2 or TRBV6-3 and TRBJ2-7; TRBD2 aligns across 8 bases. Germline V lookup: CDR1 MNHEY, CDR2 SVGEGT. V was pared by 6 bases and J by 2 bases, with 3 bases of the junction left unmatched. This CDR3 has 13 amino acids. CDR3 sequence (DNA): TGTGCCAGCAGACTAGCGGTTGCCTACGAGCAGTACTTC. Its translation is CASRLAVAYEQYF.

The table lists this clonotype with a few counts. The V gene is TRBV5-4, the J gene TRBJ1-2; weak D call: TRBD1 (6 bases). Germline-derived CDR1 and CDR2 are SGHNT and YYREEE (reference sequence). The V and J ends lost 7 bases and 6 bases respectively, with 16 bases between them. The CDR3 runs to 13 residues. CDR3 in DNA: TGTGCCAGCTCATTTGCAGGGGAGGATGGCTACACCTTC. Translating it yields CASSFAGEDGYTF.

This clonotype was seen a handful of times. The gene calls are TRBV20-1 and TRBJ2-3, with 7 bases identical to TRBD2. CDR1 is DFQATT and CDR2 is SNEGSKA in the germline V gene (reference sequence). This CDR3 has 15 residues. J was trimmed by 3 bases and V by 5 bases; bases with no gene match: 11. CDR3 nucleotide sequence: TGCAGTGCTGAGACTAGCCCGAGGGTTACAGATACGCAGTATTTT. This sequence encodes CSAETSPRVTDTQYF.

In its sample, this clonotype was seen many times. This sequence joins TRBV10-3 and TRBJ2-3; TRBD1 aligns across 10 bases. This CDR3 spans 18 amino acids. CDR1 and CDR2 from the germline V gene are ENHRY and SYGVKD. V was pared by 7 bases and J by 5 bases, with 18 bases of the junction left unmatched. The chain's CDR3 is CAINSALTGTGERDTQYF. The CDR3 DNA reads as TGTGCCATCAACTCGGCGTTAACGGGGACAGGGGAAAGAGATACGCAGTATTTT.

Notes on this clonotype: Its ends do not fully match the called genes, so a read error is possible. The rearrangement links TRBV7-2 to TRBJ2-1, with D tentatively TRBD2 (7 bases). There are 15 residues in the CDR3. The germline gives CDR1 SGHTA, CDR2 FQGNSA. The CDR3 reads CASSHPGGSHNEQFF. CDR3 DNA sequence: TGTGCCAGCAGCCACCCGGGGGGCTCCCACAATGAGCAGTTCTTC.

This clonotype appeared many times. This rearrangement joins TRBV2 to TRBJ1-1; no clear D. This CDR3 has 13 amino acids. Germline V CDR1 and CDR2: SNHLY, FYNNEI. Trimming removed 6 bases from V and 5 bases from J, with 13 bases in between. This CDR3 reads CASRVDTPTEAFF. Here the CDR3 DNA reads TGTGCCAGCAGGGTCGACACGCCGACTGAAGCTTTCTTT.

This clonotype was observed a handful of times. The rearrangement links TRBV5-6 to TRBJ2-3; TRBD2 might be the D (6 bases). The V end was cut by 1 base, the J end by 1 base, with 10 bases between. The CDR3 runs 15 residues. CDR1 is SGHDT, CDR2 YYEEEE, per germline. CDR3 in amino acids: CASSLKAGGTDTQYF. The DNA of the CDR3 is TGTGCCAGCAGCTTGAAAGCGGGCGGCACAGATACGCAGTATTTT. Full variable domain (remainder filled in from reference TRBV5-6 and TRBJ2-3): DAGVTQSPTHLIKTRGQQVTLRCSPKSGHDTVSWYQQALGQGPQFIFQYYEEEERQRGNFPDRFSGHQFPNYSSELNVNALLLGDSALYLCASSLKAGGTDTQYFGPGTRLTVL.

The chain recombines TRBV5-6 with TRBJ2-1, with D unresolved. Germline CDR1 is SGHDT and CDR2 is YYEEEE. This CDR3 is 13 amino acids long. V was trimmed by 2 bases and J by 5 bases, leaving 8 bases between them. The CDR3 spells CASSLGPHNEQFF. The DNA of the CDR3 is TGTGCCAGCAGCTTAGGACCCCACAATGAGCAGTTCTTC.

This clonotype was seen at least ten times. The chain couples TRBV6-2 or TRBV6-3 to TRBJ1-5; 7 nucleotides line up with TRBD1. Germline V gene data show CDR1 as MNHEY and CDR2 as SVGEGT. V lost 10 bases to trimming and J lost 1 base; unmatched junction nucleotides: 7. The CDR3 covers 14 residues. CDR3 nucleotides: TGTGCCACCCTGGGGGGACAGAGCAATCAGCCCCAGCATTTT. The encoded protein is CATLGGQSNQPQHF.

This clonotype came up a few times. The DNA of the CDR3 is TGCAGTGCTTTCGGGAGGACCTCCTACAATGAGCAGTTCTTC. The encoded protein is CSAFGRTSYNEQFF. J is TRBJ2-1 and V is TRBV20-1; 7 nucleotides align to TRBD2. The CDR3 contains 14 residues. V lost 5 bases to trimming and J lost 0 bases; unmatched junction nucleotides: 4. Per the germline V gene, CDR1 is DFQATT and CDR2 is SNEGSKA (reference sequence).

This clonotype appeared a few times. This chain joins TRBV4-2 and TRBJ2-1; 9 nucleotides match TRBD2. The CDR3 is 14 residues long. CDR1 is LGHNA, CDR2 YNFKEQ, per germline. V shed 0 bases and J 9 bases; nucleotides not matched to a gene: 3. The CDR3 spells CASSQDLSGGEQFF. The CDR3 DNA is TGTGCCAGCAGCCAAGATCTTAGCGGGGGTGAGCAGTTCTTC.

This clonotype was recorded a few times. The chain employs TRBV7-4 and TRBJ1-1; TRBD1 is a possible D gene (6 bases). CDR3 length: 14 residues. V lost 5 bases to trimming and J lost 5 bases, with 15 bases between them. CDR1 and CDR2 from the germline V gene are SGHVT and SQSDAQ. Here the CDR3 DNA reads TGTGCCAGCAGCCCAAGGACAGCCCAGACTGAAGCTTTCTTT. This encodes CASSPRTAQTEAFF. Based on the CDR3 plus reference TRBV7-4 and TRBJ1-1, the full variable domain is GAGVSQSPRYKVAKRGRDVALRCDSISGHVTLYWYRQTLGQGSEVLTYSQSDAQRDKSGRPSGRFSAERPERSVSTLKIQRTEQGDSAVYLCASSPRTAQTEAFFGQGTRLTVV.

This clonotype was recorded a few times. The chain joins TRBV3-1 to TRBJ2-1; 11 positions match TRBD2. Unmatched junction bases numbered 3, after V lost 1 base and J lost 4 bases. Germline V gene sequence: CDR1 LGHDT, CDR2 YNNKEL (reference sequence). The CDR3 is made up of 16 amino acids. CDR3 sequence: CASSQVLAGGYNEQFF. CDR3 DNA: TGTGCCAGCAGCCAAGTTCTAGCGGGGGGTTACAATGAGCAGTTCTTC.

The rearrangement joins TRBV11-3 to TRBJ2-5, with no clear D. The CDR3 runs 15 residues. Trimming took off 5 bases at V and 5 bases at J, with 18 bases between the two ends. Germline CDR1 and CDR2: SGHNT and YENEEA. The CDR3 is CASSPLGGVGETQYF. The CDR3 nucleotides read TGTGCCAGCAGCCCCCTCGGCGGAGTCGGGGAGACCCAGTACTTC.

In its sample, this clonotype was seen many times. The rearrangement joins TRBV29-1 to TRBJ2-3, with D tentatively TRBD1 or TRBD2 (5 bases each). V was trimmed by 7 bases and J by 0 bases, leaving 20 bases between them. The CDR3 sequence is 16 residues long. Germline CDR1 and CDR2: SQVTM and ANQGSEA. DNA for the CDR3: TGCAGCGGCCGCACGACCGGGACGACTAGCACAGATACGCAGTATTTT. Its translation is CSGRTTGTTSTDTQYF.

This clonotype was counted between two and nine times. The rearrangement joins TRBV5-6 to TRBJ2-1; 7 positions match TRBD2. There are 16 residues in the CDR3. V lost 0 bases and J lost 2; bases outside the gene matches: 5. The germline V gene encodes CDR1 SGHDT and CDR2 YYEEEE. In nucleotides, the CDR3 is TGTGCCAGCAGCTTGGGCGGGAGATGGACCTACAATGAGCAGTTCTTC. This sequence encodes CASSLGGRWTYNEQFF. Looking up the rest from reference TRBV5-6 and TRBJ2-1 gives the full variable domain: DAGVTQSPTHLIKTRGQQVTLRCSPKSGHDTVSWYQQALGQGPQFIFQYYEEEERQRGNFPDRFSGHQFPNYSSELNVNALLLGDSALYLCASSLGGRWTYNEQFFGPGTRLTVL.

This clonotype has more than one count but fewer than ten. The V and J genes are TRBV4-1 and TRBJ2-1; D perhaps matches TRBD2 (5 bases). V was trimmed by 8 bases and J by 7 bases, leaving 9 bases between them. This CDR3 is built from 11 residues. From germline, CDR1 is MGHRA and CDR2 YSYEKL. CDR3 protein: CASGGGNEQFF. The CDR3 DNA follows: TGCGCCAGCGGAGGAGGAAATGAGCAGTTCTTC.